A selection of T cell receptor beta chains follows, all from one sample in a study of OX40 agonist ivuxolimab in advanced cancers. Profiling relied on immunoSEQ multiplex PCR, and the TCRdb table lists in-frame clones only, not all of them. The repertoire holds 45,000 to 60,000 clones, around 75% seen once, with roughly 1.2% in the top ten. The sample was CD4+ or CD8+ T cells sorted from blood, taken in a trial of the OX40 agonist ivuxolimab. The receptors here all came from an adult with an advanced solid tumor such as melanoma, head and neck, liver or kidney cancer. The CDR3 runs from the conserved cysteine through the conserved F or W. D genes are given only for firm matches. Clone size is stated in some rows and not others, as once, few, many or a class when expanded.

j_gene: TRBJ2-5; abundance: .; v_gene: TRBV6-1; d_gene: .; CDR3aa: CASRPPGHQETQYF; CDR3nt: TGTGCCAGCAGGCCACCGGGGCACCAAGAGACCCAGTACTTC
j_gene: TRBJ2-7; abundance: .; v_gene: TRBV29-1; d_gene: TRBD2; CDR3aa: CSVKMTSGSLDEQYF; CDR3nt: TGCAGCGTTAAGATGACTAGCGGGAGTTTGGACGAGCAGTACTTC
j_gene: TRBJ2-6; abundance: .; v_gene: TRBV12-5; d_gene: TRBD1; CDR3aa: CASGLAARWGTGGSGGANVLTF; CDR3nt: TGTGCTAGTGGTTTGGCCGCTCGGTGGGGGACAGGGGGCTCAGGTGGGGCCAACGTCCTGACTTTC
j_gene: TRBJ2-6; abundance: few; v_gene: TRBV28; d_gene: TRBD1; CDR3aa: CASSTDRDPSSGANVLTF; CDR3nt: TGTGCCAGCAGTACAGACAGGGACCCCTCCTCTGGGGCCAACGTCCTGACTTTC
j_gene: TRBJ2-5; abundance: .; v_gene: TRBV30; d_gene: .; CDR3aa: CAWSGQPGAQETQYF; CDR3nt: TGTGCCTGGAGTGGACAGCCAGGGGCACAAGAGACCCAGTACTTC
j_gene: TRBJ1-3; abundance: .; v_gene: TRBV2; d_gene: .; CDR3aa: CASSVGWDPGNTIYF; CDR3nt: TGTGCCAGCAGTGTGGGTTGGGACCCCGGGAACACCATATATTTT
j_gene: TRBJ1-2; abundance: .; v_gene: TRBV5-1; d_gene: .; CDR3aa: CASSLAPGQYGYTF; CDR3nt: TGCGCCAGCAGCCTGGCCCCGGGGCAGTATGGCTACACCTTC
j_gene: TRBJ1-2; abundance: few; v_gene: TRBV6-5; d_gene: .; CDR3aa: CASRHGQRTNYGYTF; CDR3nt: TGTGCCAGCAGACACGGACAGAGAACTAACTATGGCTACACCTTC
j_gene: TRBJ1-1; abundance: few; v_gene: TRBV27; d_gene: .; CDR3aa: CASMLAFRYNTEAFF; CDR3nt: TGTGCCAGCATGCTTGCTTTCAGGTACAACACTGAAGCTTTCTTT
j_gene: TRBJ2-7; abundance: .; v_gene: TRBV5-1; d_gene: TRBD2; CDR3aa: CASSATPGLAVTIYEQYF; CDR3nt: TGCGCCAGCAGCGCGACGCCGGGACTAGCAGTTACCATCTACGAGCAGTACTTC
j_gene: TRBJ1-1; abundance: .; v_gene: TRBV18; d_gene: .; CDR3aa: CASSLRHPETEAFF; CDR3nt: TGTGCCAGCTCATTACGACATCCGGAGACTGAAGCTTTCTTT
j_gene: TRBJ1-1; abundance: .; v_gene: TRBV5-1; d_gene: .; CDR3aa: CASSDLTVNTEAFF; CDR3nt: TGCGCCAGCAGCGACCTGACAGTGAACACTGAAGCTTTCTTT
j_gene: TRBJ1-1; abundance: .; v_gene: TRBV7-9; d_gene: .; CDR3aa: CASTQPGANTEAFF; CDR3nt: TGTGCCAGCACCCAGCCCGGGGCGAACACTGAAGCTTTCTTT
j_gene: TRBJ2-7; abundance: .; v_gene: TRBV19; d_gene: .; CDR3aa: CASSNSRGGTYEQYF; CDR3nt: TGTGCCAGTAGTAATTCGAGAGGAGGTACCTACGAGCAGTACTTC
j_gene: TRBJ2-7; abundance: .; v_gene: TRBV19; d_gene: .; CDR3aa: CASSYPGSTYEQYF; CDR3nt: TGTGCCAGTAGTTACCCAGGGTCAACCTACGAGCAGTACTTC
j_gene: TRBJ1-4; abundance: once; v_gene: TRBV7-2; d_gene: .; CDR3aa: CASSLRVANEKLFF; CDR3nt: TGTGCCAGCAGCTTGCGTGTAGCTAATGAAAAACTGTTTTTT
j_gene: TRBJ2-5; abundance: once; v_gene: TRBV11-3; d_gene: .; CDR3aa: CASSFQGLLETQYF; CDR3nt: TGTGCCAGCAGCTTCCAGGGTTTGCTGGAGACCCAGTACTTC
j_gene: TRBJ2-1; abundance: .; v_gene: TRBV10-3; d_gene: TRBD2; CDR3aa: CAIKESGGAYNEQFF; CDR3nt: TGTGCCATCAAGGAGAGCGGGGGGGCATACAATGAGCAGTTCTTC
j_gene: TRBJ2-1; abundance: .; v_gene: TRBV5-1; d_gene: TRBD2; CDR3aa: CASRTREGGEQFF; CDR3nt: TGCGCCAGCAGAACGCGGGAGGGTGGTGAGCAGTTCTTC
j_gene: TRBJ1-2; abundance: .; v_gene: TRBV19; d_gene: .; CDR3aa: CASSSGGALSEYGYTF; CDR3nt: TGTGCCAGTAGCAGCGGGGGTGCCCTGAGTGAATATGGCTACACCTTC
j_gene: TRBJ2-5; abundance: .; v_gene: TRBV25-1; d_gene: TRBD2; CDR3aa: CASSKKSGRAPETQYF; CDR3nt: TGTGCCAGCAGTAAGAAAAGCGGGAGGGCCCCAGAGACCCAGTACTTC
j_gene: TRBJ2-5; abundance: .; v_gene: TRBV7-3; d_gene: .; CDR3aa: CASSGGMDPRETQYF; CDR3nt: TGTGCCAGCAGCGGTGGGATGGACCCTAGGGAGACCCAGTACTTC
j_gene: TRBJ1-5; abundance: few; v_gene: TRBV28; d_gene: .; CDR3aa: CASTKGGRGGQPQHF; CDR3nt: TGTGCCAGCACCAAGGGAGGGAGGGGTGGACAGCCCCAGCATTTT
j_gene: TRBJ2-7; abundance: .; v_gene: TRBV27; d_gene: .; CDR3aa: CASRGGGRLYEQYF; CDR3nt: TGTGCCAGCAGGGGGGGCGGGAGACTCTACGAGCAGTACTTC
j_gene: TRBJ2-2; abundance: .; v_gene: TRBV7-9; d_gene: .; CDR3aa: CASSLAFGTGELFF; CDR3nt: TGTGCCAGCAGCTTAGCGTTCGGGACCGGGGAGCTGTTTTTT
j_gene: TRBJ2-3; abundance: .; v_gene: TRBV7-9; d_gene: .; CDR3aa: CASSSNTDTQYF; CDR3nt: TGTGCCAGCAGCTCTAACACAGATACGCAGTATTTT
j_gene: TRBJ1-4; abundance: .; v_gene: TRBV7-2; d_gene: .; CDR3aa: CASSTGTTNEKLFF; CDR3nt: TGTGCCAGCAGCACCGGGACAACTAATGAAAAACTGTTTTTT
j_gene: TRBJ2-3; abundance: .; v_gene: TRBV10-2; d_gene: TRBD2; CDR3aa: CASSKGLAGTDTQYF; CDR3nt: TGCGCCAGCAGTAAGGGACTAGCGGGCACAGATACGCAGTATTTT
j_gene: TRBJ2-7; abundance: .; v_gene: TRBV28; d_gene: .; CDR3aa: CASSDPFGTGSSYEQYF; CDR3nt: TGTGCCAGCAGCGACCCCTTTGGTACGGGAAGCTCCTACGAGCAGTACTTC
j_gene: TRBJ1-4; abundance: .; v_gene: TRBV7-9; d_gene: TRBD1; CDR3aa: CASSYGLGTGREKLFF; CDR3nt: TGTGCCAGCAGCTACGGGTTGGGGACAGGGCGCGAAAAACTGTTTTTT
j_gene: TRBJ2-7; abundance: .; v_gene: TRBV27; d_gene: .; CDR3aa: CASSLLPGDSYEQYF; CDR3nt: TGTGCCAGCAGTTTACTTCCAGGGGACTCCTACGAGCAGTACTTC
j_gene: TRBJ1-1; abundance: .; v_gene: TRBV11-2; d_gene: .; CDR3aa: CASSWTDTEAFF; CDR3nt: TGTGCCAGCAGTTGGACAGACACTGAAGCTTTCTTT
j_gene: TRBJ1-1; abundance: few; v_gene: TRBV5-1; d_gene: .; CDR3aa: CASSLVPTNTEAFF; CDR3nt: TGCGCCAGCAGCTTGGTCCCGACGAACACTGAAGCTTTCTTT
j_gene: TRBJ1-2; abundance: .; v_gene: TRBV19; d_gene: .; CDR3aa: CASSIAGGPGTAVGYGYTF; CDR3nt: TGTGCCAGTAGTATAGCGGGGGGCCCGGGGACGGCCGTCGGCTATGGCTACACCTTC
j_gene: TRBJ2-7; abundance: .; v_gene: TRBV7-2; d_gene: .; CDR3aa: CASSGRVAYEQYF; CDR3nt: TGTGCCAGCAGCGGCAGGGTCGCCTACGAGCAGTACTTC
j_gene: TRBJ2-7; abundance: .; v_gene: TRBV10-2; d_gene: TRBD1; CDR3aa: CASSGTGVYEQYF; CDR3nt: TGCGCCAGCAGTGGGACAGGGGTCTACGAGCAGTACTTC
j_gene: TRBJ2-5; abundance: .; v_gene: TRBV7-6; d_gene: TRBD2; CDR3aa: CASSYTSGSQETQYF; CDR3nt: TGTGCCAGCAGCTATACTAGCGGGAGCCAAGAGACCCAGTACTTC
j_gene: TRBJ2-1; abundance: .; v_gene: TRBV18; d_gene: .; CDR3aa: CASSPWRGNTYNEQFF; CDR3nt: TGTGCCAGCTCACCCTGGCGCGGGAATACCTACAATGAGCAGTTCTTC
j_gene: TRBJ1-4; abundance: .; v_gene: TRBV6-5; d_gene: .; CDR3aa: CASSYQGLKRSEKLFF; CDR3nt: TGTGCCAGCAGTTATCAGGGACTTAAGAGAAGTGAAAAACTGTTTTTT
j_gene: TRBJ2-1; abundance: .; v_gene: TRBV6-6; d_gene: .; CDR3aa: CASSPSLGRGSYEQFF; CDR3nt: TGTGCCAGCAGCCCATCTCTGGGCAGGGGAAGCTACGAGCAGTTCTTC
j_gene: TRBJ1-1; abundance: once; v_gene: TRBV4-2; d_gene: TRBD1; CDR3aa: CASSPRQGYTEAFF; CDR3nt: TGTGCCAGCAGCCCCCGACAGGGGTACACTGAAGCTTTCTTT
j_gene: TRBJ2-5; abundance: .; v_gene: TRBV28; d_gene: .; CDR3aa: CASSFGYQETQYF; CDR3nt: TGTGCCAGCAGTTTCGGTTACCAAGAGACCCAGTACTTC
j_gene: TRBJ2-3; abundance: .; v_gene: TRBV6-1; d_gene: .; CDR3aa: CASSLEGTDTQYF; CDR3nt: TGTGCCAGCAGTCTAGAGGGCACAGATACGCAGTATTTT
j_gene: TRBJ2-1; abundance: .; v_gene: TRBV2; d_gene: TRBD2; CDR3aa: CASRVRLAGQTSSYNEQFF; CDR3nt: TGTGCCAGCAGGGTCCGACTAGCGGGTCAGACGAGCTCCTACAATGAGCAGTTCTTC
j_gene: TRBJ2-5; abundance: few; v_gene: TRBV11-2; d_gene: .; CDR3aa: CASTRGHQETQYF; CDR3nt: TGTGCCAGCACCCGGGGGCACCAAGAGACCCAGTACTTC
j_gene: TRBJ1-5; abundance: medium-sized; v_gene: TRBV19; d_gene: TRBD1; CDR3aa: CASSIDRGAWQPQHF; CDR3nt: TGTGCCAGTAGTATCGACAGGGGGGCTTGGCAGCCCCAGCATTTT
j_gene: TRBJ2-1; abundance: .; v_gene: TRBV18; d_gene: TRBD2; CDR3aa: CASSPGLAGGLNEQFF; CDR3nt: TGTGCCAGCTCACCCGGTCTAGCGGGAGGGCTCAATGAGCAGTTCTTC
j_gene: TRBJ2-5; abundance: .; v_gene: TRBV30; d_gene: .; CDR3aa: CAWSVLVQGETQYF; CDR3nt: TGTGCCTGGAGTGTACTTGTCCAGGGGGAGACCCAGTACTTC
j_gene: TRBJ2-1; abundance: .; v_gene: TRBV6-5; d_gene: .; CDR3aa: CATKGDYSYNEQFF; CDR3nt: TGTGCCACCAAGGGGGATTACTCCTACAATGAGCAGTTCTTC
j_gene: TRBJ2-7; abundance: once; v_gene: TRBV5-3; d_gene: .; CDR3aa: CARSLRTANYEQYF; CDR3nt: TGTGCCAGAAGCTTGAGGACAGCTAACTACGAGCAGTACTTC
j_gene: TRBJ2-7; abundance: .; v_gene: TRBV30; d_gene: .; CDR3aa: CAWSLRLRGTRSYEQYF; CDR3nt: TGTGCCTGGAGCCTCCGCCTTAGAGGGACCCGATCCTACGAGCAGTACTTC
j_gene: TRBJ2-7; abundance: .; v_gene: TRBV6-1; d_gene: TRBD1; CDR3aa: CASSESWDSSAYEQYF; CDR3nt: TGTGCCAGCAGTGAGAGTTGGGACAGCTCAGCCTACGAGCAGTACTTC
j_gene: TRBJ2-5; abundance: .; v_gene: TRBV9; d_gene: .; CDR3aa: CASSGGGDQETQYF; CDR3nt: TGTGCCAGCAGCGGGGGAGGAGACCAAGAGACCCAGTACTTC
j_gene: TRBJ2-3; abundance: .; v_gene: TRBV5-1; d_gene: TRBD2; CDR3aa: CASSSLLAGVPDTQYF; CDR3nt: TGCGCCAGCAGTTCATTACTAGCGGGAGTCCCAGATACGCAGTATTTT
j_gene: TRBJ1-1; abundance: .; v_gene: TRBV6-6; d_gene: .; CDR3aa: CASTWGGARNTEAFF; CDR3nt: TGTGCCAGCACCTGGGGAGGGGCTAGGAACACTGAAGCTTTCTTT
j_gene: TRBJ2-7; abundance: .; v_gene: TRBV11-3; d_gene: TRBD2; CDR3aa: CASSETSGSREQYF; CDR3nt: TGTGCCAGCAGCGAAACTAGCGGGAGTCGCGAGCAGTACTTC
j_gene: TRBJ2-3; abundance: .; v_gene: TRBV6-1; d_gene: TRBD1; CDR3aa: CASSEGGQGADTQYF; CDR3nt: TGTGCCAGCAGTGAAGGGGGACAGGGTGCAGATACGCAGTATTTT
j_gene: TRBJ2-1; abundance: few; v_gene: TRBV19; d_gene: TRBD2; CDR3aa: CASSIGTSGGGSYNEQFF; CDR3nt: TGTGCCAGTAGTATTGGGACTAGCGGGGGTGGATCCTACAATGAGCAGTTCTTC
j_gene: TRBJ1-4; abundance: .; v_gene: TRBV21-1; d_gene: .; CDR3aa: CASSKVGRGTNEKLFF; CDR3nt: .